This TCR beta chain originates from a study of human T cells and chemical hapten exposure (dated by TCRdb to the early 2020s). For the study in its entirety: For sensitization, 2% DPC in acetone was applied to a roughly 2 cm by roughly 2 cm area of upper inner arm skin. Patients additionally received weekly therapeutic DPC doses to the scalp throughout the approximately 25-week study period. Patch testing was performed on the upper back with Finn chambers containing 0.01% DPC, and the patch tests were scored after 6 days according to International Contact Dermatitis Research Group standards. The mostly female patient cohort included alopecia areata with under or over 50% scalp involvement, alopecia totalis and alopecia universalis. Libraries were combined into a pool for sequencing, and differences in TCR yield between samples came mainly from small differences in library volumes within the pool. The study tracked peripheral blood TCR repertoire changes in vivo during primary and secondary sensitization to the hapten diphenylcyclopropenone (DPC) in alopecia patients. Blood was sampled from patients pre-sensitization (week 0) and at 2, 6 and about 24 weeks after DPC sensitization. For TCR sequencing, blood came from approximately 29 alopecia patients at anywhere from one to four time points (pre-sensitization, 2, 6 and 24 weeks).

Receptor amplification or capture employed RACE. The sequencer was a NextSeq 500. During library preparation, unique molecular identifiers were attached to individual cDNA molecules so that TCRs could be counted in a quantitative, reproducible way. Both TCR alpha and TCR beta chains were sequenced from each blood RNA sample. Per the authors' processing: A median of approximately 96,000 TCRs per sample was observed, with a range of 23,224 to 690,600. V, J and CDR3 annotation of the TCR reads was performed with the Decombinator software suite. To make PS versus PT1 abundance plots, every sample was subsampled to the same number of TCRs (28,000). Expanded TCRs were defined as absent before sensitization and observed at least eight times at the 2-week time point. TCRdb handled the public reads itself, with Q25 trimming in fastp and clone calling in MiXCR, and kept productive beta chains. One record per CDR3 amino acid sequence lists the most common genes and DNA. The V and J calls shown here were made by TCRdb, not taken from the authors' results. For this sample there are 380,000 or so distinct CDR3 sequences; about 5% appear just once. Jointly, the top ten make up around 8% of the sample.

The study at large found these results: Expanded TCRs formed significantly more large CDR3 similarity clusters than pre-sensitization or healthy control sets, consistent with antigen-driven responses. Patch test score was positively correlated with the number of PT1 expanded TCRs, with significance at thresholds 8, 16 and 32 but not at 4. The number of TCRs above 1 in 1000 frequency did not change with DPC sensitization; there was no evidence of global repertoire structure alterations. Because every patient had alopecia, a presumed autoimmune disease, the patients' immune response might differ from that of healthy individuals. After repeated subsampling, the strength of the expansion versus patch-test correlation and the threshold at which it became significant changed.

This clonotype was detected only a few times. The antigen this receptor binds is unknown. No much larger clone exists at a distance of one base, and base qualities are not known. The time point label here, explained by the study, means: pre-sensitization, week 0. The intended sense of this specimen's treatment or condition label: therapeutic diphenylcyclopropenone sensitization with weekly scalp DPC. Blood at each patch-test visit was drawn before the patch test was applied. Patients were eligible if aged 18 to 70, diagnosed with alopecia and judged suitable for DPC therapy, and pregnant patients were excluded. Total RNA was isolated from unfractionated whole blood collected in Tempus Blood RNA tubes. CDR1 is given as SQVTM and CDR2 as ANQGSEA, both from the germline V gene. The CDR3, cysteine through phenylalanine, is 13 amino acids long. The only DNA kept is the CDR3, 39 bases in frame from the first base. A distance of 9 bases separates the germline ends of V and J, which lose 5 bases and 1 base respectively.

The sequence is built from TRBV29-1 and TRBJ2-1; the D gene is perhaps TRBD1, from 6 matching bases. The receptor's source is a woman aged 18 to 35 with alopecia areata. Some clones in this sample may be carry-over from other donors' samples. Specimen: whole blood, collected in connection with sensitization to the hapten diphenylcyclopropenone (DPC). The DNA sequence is TGCAGCGTTCGCCAGGGGTCCTACAATGAGCAGTTCTTC. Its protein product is CSVRQGSYNEQFF.